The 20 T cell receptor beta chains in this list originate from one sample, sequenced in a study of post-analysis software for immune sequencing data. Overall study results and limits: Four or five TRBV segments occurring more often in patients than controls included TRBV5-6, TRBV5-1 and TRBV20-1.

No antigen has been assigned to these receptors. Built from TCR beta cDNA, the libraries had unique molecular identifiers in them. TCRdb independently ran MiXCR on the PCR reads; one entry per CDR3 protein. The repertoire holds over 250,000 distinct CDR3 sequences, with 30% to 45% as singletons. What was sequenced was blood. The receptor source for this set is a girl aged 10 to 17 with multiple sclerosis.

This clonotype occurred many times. CDR3 amino acids: CASRGTVYGYTF. The CDR3 nucleotides are TGTGCCAGCAGGGGGACTGTCTATGGCTACACCTTC. The rearrangement uses TRBV6-5 and TRBJ1-2; D is perhaps TRBD1 (5 bases). Germline V CDR1 and CDR2: MNHEY, SVGAGI. CDR3 length equals 12 residues. V shed 6 bases and J shed 4 bases, with 9 bases lying between them.

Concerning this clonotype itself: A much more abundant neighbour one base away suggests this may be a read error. This CDR3 reads CASSGFSSYGYTF. CDR3 nucleotides: TGTGCCAGCAGTGGCTTTTCTAGCTATGGCTACACCTTC. V usage is TRBV25-1 and J usage is TRBJ1-2; no reliable D call. The V and J ends lost 4 bases and 4 bases respectively, with 10 bases between them. Germline V lookup: CDR1 MGHDK, CDR2 SYGVNS. The CDR3 contains 13 residues.

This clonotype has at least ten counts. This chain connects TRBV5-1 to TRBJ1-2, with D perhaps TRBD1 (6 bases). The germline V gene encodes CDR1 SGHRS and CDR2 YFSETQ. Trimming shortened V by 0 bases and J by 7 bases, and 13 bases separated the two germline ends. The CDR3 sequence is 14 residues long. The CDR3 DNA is TGCGCCAGCAGCTTGGGACAGGTGGTTGGTGGCTACACCTTC. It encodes CASSLGQVVGGYTF.

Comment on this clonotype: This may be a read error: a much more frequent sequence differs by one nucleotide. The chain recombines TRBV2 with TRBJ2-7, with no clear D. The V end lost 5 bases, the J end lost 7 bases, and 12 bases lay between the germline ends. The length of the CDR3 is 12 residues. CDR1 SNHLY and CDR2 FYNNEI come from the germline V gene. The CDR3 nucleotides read TGTGCCAGCAGTAAACTTGTAAATGAGCAGTACTTC. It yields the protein CASSKLVNEQYF.

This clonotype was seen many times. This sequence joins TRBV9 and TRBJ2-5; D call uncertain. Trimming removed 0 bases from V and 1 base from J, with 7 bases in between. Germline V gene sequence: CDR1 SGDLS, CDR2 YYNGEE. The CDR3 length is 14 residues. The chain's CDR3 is CASSVAGSQETQYF. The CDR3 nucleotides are TGTGCCAGCAGCGTAGCGGGCAGCCAAGAGACCCAGTACTTC.

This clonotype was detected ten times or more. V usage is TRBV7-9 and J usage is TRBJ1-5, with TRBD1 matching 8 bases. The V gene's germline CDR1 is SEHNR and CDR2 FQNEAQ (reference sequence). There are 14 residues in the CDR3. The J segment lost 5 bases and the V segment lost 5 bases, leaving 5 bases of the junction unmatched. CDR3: CASSRGTGHQPQHF. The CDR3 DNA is TGTGCCAGCAGCAGGGGGACAGGCCATCAGCCCCAGCATTTT.

Here the CDR3 DNA reads TGTGCCAGCAGTTTTTCTCACTGGGACAGGGTGAATGAAAAACTGTTTTTT. Its translation is CASSFSHWDRVNEKLFF. V gene TRBV12-3 or TRBV12-4 combines with J gene TRBJ1-4, with 9 positions matching TRBD1. This CDR3 comprises 17 residues. The ends lost 3 bases at V and 5 bases at J; junction bases unmatched: 10.

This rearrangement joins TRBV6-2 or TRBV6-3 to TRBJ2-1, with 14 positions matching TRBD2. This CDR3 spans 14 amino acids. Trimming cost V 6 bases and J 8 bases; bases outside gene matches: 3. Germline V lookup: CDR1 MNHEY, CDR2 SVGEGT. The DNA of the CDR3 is TGTGCCAGCAGGGGACTAGCGGGAGAGGATGAGCAGTTCTTC. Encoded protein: CASRGLAGEDEQFF.

The DNA of the CDR3 is TGTGCCACCTCGAAGCGGGGGGCGCGGTCCTACGAGCAGTACTTC. Its translation is CATSKRGARSYEQYF. This sequence joins TRBV15 and TRBJ2-7, with TRBD2 matching over 9 bases. V shed 8 bases and J 1 base; nucleotides not matched to a gene: 9. Germline V lookup: CDR1 LNHNV, CDR2 YYDKDF (reference sequence). CDR3 length equals 15 residues. Using reference TRBV15 and TRBJ2-7 for the parts outside the CDR3, the full variable domain is DAMVIQNPRYQVTQFGKPVTLSCSQTLNHNVMYWYQQKSSQAPKLLFHYYDKDFNNEADTPDNFQSRRPNTSFCFLDIRSPGLGDTAMYLCATSKRGARSYEQYFGPGTRLTVT.

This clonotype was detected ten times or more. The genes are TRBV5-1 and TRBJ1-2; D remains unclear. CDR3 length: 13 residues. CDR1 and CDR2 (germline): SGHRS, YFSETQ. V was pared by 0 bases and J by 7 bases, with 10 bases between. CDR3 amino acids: CASSLEATGGYTF. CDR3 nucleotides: TGCGCCAGCAGCTTGGAAGCGACGGGTGGCTACACCTTC.

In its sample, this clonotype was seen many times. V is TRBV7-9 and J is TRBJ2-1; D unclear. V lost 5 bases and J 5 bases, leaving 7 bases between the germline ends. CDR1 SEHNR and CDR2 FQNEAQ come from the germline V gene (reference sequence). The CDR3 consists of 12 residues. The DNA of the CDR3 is TGTGCCAGCAGCCCGTTCCACAATGAGCAGTTCTTC. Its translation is CASSPFHNEQFF.

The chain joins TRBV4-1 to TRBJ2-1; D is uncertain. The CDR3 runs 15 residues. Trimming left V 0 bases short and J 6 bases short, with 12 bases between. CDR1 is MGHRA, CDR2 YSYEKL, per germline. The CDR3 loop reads CASSQENLFFNEQFF. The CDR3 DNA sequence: TGCGCCAGCAGCCAAGAAAATCTCTTCTTCAATGAGCAGTTCTTC.

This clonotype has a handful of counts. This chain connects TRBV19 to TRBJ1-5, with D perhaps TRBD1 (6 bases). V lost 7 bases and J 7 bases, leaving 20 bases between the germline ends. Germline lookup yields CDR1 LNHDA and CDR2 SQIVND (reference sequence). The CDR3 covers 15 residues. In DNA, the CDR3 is TGTGCCAGTACTAAACCGGGGGGCGCGTGGCAGCCCCAGCATTTT. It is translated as CASTKPGGAWQPQHF.

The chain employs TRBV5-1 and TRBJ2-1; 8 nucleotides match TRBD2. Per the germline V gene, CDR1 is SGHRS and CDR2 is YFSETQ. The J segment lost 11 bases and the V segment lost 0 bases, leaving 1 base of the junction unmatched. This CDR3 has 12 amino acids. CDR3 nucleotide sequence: TGCGCCAGCAGCTTGGAGCGGGGGAAGCAGTTCTTC. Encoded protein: CASSLERGKQFF.

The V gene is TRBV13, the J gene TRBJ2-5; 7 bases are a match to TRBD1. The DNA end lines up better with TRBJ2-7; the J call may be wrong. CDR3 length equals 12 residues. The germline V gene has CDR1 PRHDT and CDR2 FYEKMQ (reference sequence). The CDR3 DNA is TGTGCCAGCAGCCAACAGGGGAACGAGCAGTACTTC. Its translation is CASSQQGNEQYF.

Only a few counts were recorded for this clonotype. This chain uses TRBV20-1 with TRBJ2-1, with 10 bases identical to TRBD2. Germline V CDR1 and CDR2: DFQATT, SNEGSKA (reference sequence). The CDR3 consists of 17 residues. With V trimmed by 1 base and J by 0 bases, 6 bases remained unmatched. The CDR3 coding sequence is TGCAGTGCTAGAGCGGGACTAGCGCCGAGCTCCTACAATGAGCAGTTCTTC. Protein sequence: CSARAGLAPSSYNEQFF.

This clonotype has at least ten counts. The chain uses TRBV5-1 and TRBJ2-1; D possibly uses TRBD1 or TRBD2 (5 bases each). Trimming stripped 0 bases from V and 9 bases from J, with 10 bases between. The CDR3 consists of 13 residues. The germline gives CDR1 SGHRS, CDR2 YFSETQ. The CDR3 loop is CASSLEGTSEQFF. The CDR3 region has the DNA TGCGCCAGCAGCTTGGAGGGGACCAGTGAGCAGTTCTTC.

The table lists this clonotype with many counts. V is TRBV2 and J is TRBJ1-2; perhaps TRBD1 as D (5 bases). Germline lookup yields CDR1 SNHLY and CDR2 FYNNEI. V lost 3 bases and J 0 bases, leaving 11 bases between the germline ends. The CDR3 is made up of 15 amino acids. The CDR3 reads CASSEVGGTNYGYTF. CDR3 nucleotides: TGTGCCAGCAGTGAGGTGGGGGGGACTAACTATGGCTACACCTTC.

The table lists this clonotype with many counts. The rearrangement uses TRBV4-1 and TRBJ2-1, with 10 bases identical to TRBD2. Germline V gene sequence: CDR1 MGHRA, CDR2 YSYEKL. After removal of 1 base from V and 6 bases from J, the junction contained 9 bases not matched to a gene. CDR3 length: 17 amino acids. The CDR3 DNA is TGCGCCAGCAGCCAAGGGGGATCTAGCGGGAGAGCCAATGAGCAGTTCTTC. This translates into CASSQGGSSGRANEQFF.

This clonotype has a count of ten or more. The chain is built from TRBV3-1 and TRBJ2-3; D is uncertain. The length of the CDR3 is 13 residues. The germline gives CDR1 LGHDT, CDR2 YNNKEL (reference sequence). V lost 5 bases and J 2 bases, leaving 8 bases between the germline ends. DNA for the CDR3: TGTGCCAGCAGCTCACCAGACACAGATACGCAGTATTTT. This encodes CASSSPDTDTQYF.